This T cell receptor beta chain was recovered during a study of blood T cell repertoires in COVID-19. Study background: Some COVID-19 samples were acute and others convalescent; all came from the United States, Italy and Spain. In each case, the material was cDNA or gDNA derived from T cells, B-cell-depleted T cells, or PBMCs.

Original data processing: It was from reference gene primer amplification that nucleated cell counts were estimated. Here immunoSEQ multiplex PCR was the method, and the copy in TCRdb shows in-frame clones only, minus some. V and J calls and clone size are as listed in that table; D and trimming were resolved from the DNA. The table has about 130,000 clones, approximately 83% seen once. This clonotype was obtained from a woman older than 75 with acute or convalescent COVID-19. The sequencing sample was made of peripheral blood.

The DNA for the CDR3 is TGTGCCAGCAGCCTGCGACTAGCGGACCATAGCACAGATACGCAGTATTTT. Amino acid sequence: CASSLRLADHSTDTQYF. This sequence joins TRBV7-3 and TRBJ2-3; 9 bases match TRBD2. Trimming cost V 5 bases and J 0 bases; bases outside gene matches: 9. CDR1 and CDR2 (germline): SGHTA, FQGTGA. The CDR3 covers 17 residues.